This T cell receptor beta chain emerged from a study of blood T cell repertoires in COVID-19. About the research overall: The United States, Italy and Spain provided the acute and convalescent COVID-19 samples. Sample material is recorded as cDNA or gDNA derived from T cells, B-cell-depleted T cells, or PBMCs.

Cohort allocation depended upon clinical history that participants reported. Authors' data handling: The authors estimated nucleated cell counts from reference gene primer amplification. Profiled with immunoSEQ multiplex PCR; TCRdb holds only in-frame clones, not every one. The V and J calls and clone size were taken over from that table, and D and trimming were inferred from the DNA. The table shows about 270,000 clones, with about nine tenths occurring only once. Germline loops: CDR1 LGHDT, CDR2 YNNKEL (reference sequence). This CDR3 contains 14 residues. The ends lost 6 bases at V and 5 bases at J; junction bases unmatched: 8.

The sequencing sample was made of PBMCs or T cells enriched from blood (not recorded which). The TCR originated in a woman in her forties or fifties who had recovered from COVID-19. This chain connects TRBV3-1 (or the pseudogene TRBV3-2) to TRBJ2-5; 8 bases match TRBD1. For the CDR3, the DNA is TGTGCCAGCAGAGACAGGGGAGCCGGCGAGACCCAGTACTTC. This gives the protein CASRDRGAGETQYF.